This TCR beta chain was sequenced in a study of CD8 T cells in Susac syndrome. Study-level information: Each patient with Susac syndrome, at the time of blood draw, was therapy-naive, on corticosteroids, or on intravenous immunoglobulin alone.

RNA was extracted with the RNeasy kit, and a quantity of about 0.45 to 1 ug was reverse transcribed using random hexamers. TCRdb redid the calling of the immunoSEQ multiplex PCR reads with MiXCR, one entry per CDR3 protein. The sample includes around 200,000 distinct CDR3 sequences, around 94% of them seen just once. The CDR3 has 15 residues. V was trimmed by 0 bases and J by 6 bases, leaving 13 bases between them. Germline V CDR1 and CDR2: SGHRS, YFSETQ. The chain combines TRBV5-1 with TRBJ2-1, with D possibly being TRBD1 (6 bases). This TCR came from a human donor with Susac syndrome. The sequenced sample consisted of CD4+ T cells from PBMCs. This CDR3 is CASSLGQGSGNEQFF. DNA of the CDR3: TGCGCCAGCAGCTTGGGGCAGGGGAGCGGCAATGAGCAGTTCTTC.